These T cell receptor beta chains were read from a single sample in a study of cytomegalovirus exposure and HLA in healthy donors. Clones were read by immunoSEQ multiplex PCR, and TCRdb kept only the in-frame ones, dropping some. The table has about 110,000 clones, 80% seen once. Material for sequencing was PBMCs. These receptors were collected from a man over 45 in good health and CMV-seronegative. The CDR3 runs from the conserved cysteine through the conserved F or W. D genes are given only for firm matches. Only some rows state a clone size, as once, few, many or a class for expanded clones.

>once|TRBD1|15|TRBJ2-1|TRBV7-2
CASSLIRTGGYEQFF
TGTGCCAGCAGCTTAATCCGGACAGGGGGCTATGAGCAGTTCTTC
>few|TRBD1|15|TRBJ1-6|TRBV5-1
CASSLDRQGNSPLHF
TGCGCCAGCAGCTTGGACCGACAGGGTAATTCACCCCTCCACTTT
>-|TRBD1|14|TRBJ2-7|TRBV6-5
CASSRTGYGYEQYF
TGTGCCAGCAGTCGGACAGGGTATGGGTACGAGCAGTACTTC
>-|-|13|TRBJ2-3|TRBV4-3
CASSPSEADTQYF
TGCGCCAGCAGCCCCTCGGAGGCAGATACGCAGTATTTT
>-|TRBD2|16|TRBJ2-7|TRBV5-8
CASSWGLAGDSYEQYF
TGTGCCAGCAGCTGGGGACTAGCGGGGGACTCCTACGAGCAGTACTTC
>-|TRBD1|14|TRBJ1-2|TRBV7-8
CASMALGQVYGYTF
TGTGCCAGCATGGCACTCGGACAGGTCTATGGCTACACCTTC
>-|-|15|TRBJ1-2|TRBV9
CASSVARDRQDGYTF
TGTGCCAGCAGCGTAGCCCGAGACAGGCAGGATGGCTACACCTTC
>-|TRBD1|16|TRBJ1-2|TRBV7-6
CASSLGPTGGAGGYTF
TGTGCCAGCAGCCTAGGGCCGACAGGGGGCGCGGGTGGCTACACCTTC
>-|TRBD1|18|TRBJ1-6|TRBV7-8
CASSLVGGRTGDSSPLHF
TGTGCCAGCAGCTTAGTAGGGGGTCGGACAGGGGATTCTTCACCCCTCCACTTT
>few|TRBD2|16|TRBJ2-1|TRBV7-2
CASSRTSGGYYNEQFF
TGTGCCAGCAGCAGGACTAGCGGGGGGTACTACAATGAGCAGTTCTTC
>few|TRBD2|15|TRBJ2-1|TRBV4-3
CASSLGTSGGDEQFF
TGCGCCAGCAGCCTGGGGACTAGCGGAGGGGATGAGCAGTTCTTC
>-|-|14|TRBJ2-3|TRBV6-1
CASSEADGEDTQYF
TGTGCCAGCAGTGAAGCTGACGGGGAAGATACGCAGTATTTT
>-|-|12|TRBJ1-4|TRBV6-6
CASRNSNEKLFF
TGTGCCAGCAGGAACAGTAATGAAAAACTGTTTTTT
>few|TRBD2|14|TRBJ2-1|TRBV2
CASIMTSGGYEQFF
TGTGCCAGCATAATGACTAGCGGGGGCTATGAGCAGTTCTTC
>-|-|14|TRBJ2-6|TRBV9
CASSVRAGANVLTF
TGTGCCAGCAGCGTCAGGGCTGGGGCCAACGTCCTGACTTTC
>-|-|14|TRBJ1-6|TRBV5-6
CASSLGSPLSPLHF
TGTGCCAGCAGCCTAGGATCTCCCTTATCACCCCTCCACTTT
>-|TRBD1|12|TRBJ2-7|TRBV5-5
CASSLTGVEQYF
TGTGCCAGCAGCTTAACAGGGGTCGAGCAGTACTTC
>-|TRBD2|14|TRBJ2-1|TRBV7-3
CASCRGGSYNEQFF
TGTGCCAGCTGTCGCGGGGGTTCCTACAATGAGCAGTTCTTC
>-|-|12|TRBJ2-5|TRBV15
CATSRVEETQYF
TGTGCCACCAGCAGAGTGGAGGAGACCCAGTACTTC
>-|-|16|TRBJ1-3|TRBV5-6
CASSRIQGYSGNTIYF
TGTGCCAGCAGCCGTATACAGGGTTACTCTGGAAACACCATATATTTT
>-|TRBD2|16|TRBJ2-5|TRBV10-3
CAISEGRTSGKETQYF
TGTGCCATCAGTGAAGGCCGGACTAGCGGGAAAGAGACCCAGTACTTC
>-|-|18|TRBJ1-1|TRBV7-2
CASSLFPTTGGMNTEAFF
TGTGCCAGCAGCTTATTTCCAACGACAGGCGGCATGAACACTGAAGCTTTCTTT
>-|-|14|TRBJ2-2|TRBV6-5
CASSLGSYTGELFF
TGTGCCAGCAGTTTGGGGAGTTACACCGGGGAGCTGTTTTTT
>-|TRBD1|12|TRBJ1-1|TRBV7-9
CASSFGQGQAFF
TGTGCCAGCAGCTTCGGACAGGGACAAGCTTTCTTT
>-|-|18|TRBJ1-3|TRBV7-6
CASSLLTELEPSGNTIYF
TGTGCCAGCAGCTTACTGACGGAGCTAGAACCCTCTGGAAACACCATATATTTT
>-|TRBD1|14|TRBJ2-1|TRBV28
CASLGDSSYNEQFF
TGTGCCAGCCTTGGGGACAGCTCCTACAATGAGCAGTTCTTC
>-|TRBD1|15|TRBJ1-1|TRBV5-1
CASSLTGTGGTEAFF
TGCGCCAGCAGCCTTACCGGGACAGGGGGGACTGAAGCTTTCTTT
>-|-|15|TRBJ1-5|TRBV7-8
CASSLVGGYNQPQHF
TGTGCCAGCAGCTTAGTAGGGGGTTACAATCAGCCCCAGCATTTT
>-|TRBD2|17|TRBJ2-1|TRBV27
CASSPSQAGGPVHEQFF
TGTGCCAGCAGTCCCAGTCAAGCGGGGGGGCCTGTCCATGAGCAGTTCTTC
>-|TRBD1|17|TRBJ2-1|TRBV19
CASSIDLTGSSYNEQFF
TGTGCCAGTAGTATAGATTTGACAGGGAGCTCCTACAATGAGCAGTTCTTC
>-|-|18|TRBJ2-6|TRBV10-3
CAISESPRGGDWANVLTF
TGTGCCATCAGTGAGTCTCCCCGGGGCGGGGACTGGGCCAACGTCCTGACTTTC
>-|TRBD1|15|TRBJ2-7|TRBV28
CASSLAGQGTHEQYF
TGTGCCAGCAGTTTGGCGGGACAGGGTACCCACGAGCAGTACTTC
>-|TRBD2|16|TRBJ2-1|TRBV19
CASSSLIQRGVGEQFF
TGTGCCAGTAGTTCCCTAATTCAGCGGGGGGTCGGGGAGCAGTTCTTC
>-|TRBD2|14|TRBJ2-1|TRBV27
CASSSAGGLREQFF
TGTGCCAGCAGTTCGGCGGGAGGATTAAGGGAGCAGTTCTTC
>-|TRBD1|14|TRBJ2-7|TRBV5-4
CASSPDPNRGEQYF
TGTGCCAGCAGCCCAGACCCAAACAGGGGCGAGCAGTACTTC
>-|-|16|TRBJ2-1|TRBV7-9
CASSFSRAYGMNEQFF
TGTGCCAGCAGCTTCTCGCGCGCCTATGGTATGAATGAGCAGTTCTTC
>once|-|15|TRBJ2-7|TRBV5-1
CASRTEGLMSYEQYF
TGCGCCAGCAGAACCGAGGGACTGATGTCCTACGAGCAGTACTTC
>few|TRBD1|14|TRBJ1-5|TRBV7-2
CASSANRGGQPQHF
TGTGCCAGCAGCGCTAACAGGGGCGGTCAGCCCCAGCATTTT
>once|-|13|TRBJ1-5|TRBV7-8
CASSLTDNQPQHF
TGTGCCAGCAGCTTGACAGACAATCAGCCCCAGCATTTT
>-|-|13|TRBJ2-2|TRBV27
CASSSSAVGELFF
TGTGCCAGCAGTTCATCGGCGGTTGGGGAGCTGTTTTTT
>-|-|13|TRBJ1-2|TRBV15
CATSGGVNYGYTF
TGTGCCACCAGCGGCGGCGTAAACTATGGCTACACCTTC
>-|TRBD1|11|TRBJ2-5|TRBV29-1
CSGDRSQTQYF
TGCAGCGGGGACAGGAGCCAGACCCAGTACTTC
>-|TRBD2|15|TRBJ2-2|TRBV7-8
CASSRLAGKTGELFF
TGTGCCAGCAGCCGACTAGCGGGAAAGACCGGGGAGTTGTTTTTT
>-|TRBD1|15|TRBJ1-2|TRBV7-2
CASSLRRTGTYGYTF
TGTGCCAGCAGCCTCCGAAGGACAGGGACCTATGGCTACACCTTC
>-|-|15|TRBJ2-7|TRBV9
CASSPRRTAGDEQYF
TGTGCCAGCAGCCCGCGAAGGACGGCCGGGGACGAGCAGTACTTC